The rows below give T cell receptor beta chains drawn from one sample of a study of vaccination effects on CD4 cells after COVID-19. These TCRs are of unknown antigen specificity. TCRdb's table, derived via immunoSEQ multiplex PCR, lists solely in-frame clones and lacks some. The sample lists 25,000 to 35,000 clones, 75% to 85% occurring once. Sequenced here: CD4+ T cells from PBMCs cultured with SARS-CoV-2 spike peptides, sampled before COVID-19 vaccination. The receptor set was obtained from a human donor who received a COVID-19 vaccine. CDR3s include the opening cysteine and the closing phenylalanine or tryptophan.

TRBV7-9 CASSNPGTTEAFF
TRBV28 CASMGAQTGSRPYEQYF
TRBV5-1 CASSLGDSGPGNTIYF
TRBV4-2 CASSQTDRVDEQFF
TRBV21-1 CASPQGGETQYF
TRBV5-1 CASSSAPGTSGGARTGELFF
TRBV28 CASSFGHSSYNSPLHF
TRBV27 CASSFRIGELFF
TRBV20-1 CSASPGGRRTEAFF
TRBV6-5 CASSYFPQSSYEQYF
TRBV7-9 CASSSGRRGSSTDTQYF
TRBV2 CASSEKGAEQETQYF
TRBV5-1 CASSSGTGVGEQYF
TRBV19 CASSPTHYNYEQYF
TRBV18 CASSNGFNEKLFF
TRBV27 CASSLAWDRVIEQYF
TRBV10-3 CAIRHGQGRGQETQYF
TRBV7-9 CASSLIGGELRYGYTF
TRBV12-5 CASGLVLAGIIREQYF
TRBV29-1 CSVFTGARDGYTF
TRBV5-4 CASSSPGPNEQYF
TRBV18 CASSPELTDTQYF
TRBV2 CASSMRTTDTQYF
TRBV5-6 CASTLAATNTEAFF
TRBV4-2 CASSGGAYNYGYTF
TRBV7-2 CASSLPPGKVNYGYTF
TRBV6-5 CASQQGEGSSYEQYF
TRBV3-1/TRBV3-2 CASKTGQNTEAFF
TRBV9 CASSVTGASYEQYF
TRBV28 CASSEASGRVEDEQFF
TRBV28 CASSSGTLRDNYGYTF
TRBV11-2 CASSLEPRTDTQYF
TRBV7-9 CAGGSEYGVGSYNEQFF
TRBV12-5 CASGLSGLAGGGETQYF
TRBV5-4 CASSLDRGLAGLNEQFF
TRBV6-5 CASSPTGTRGTQYF
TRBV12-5 CASGLAVIGSLFYGYTF
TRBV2 CASTIQQGSHSPLHF
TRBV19 CASSMRAGTYTDTQYF
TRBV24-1 CATSDSRGPLYGYTF
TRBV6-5 CASSRGQTTNEKLFF
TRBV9 CASSVEANTEAFF
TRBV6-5 CASAEGMFTEAFF
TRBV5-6 CASSLASRGGTVTQYF